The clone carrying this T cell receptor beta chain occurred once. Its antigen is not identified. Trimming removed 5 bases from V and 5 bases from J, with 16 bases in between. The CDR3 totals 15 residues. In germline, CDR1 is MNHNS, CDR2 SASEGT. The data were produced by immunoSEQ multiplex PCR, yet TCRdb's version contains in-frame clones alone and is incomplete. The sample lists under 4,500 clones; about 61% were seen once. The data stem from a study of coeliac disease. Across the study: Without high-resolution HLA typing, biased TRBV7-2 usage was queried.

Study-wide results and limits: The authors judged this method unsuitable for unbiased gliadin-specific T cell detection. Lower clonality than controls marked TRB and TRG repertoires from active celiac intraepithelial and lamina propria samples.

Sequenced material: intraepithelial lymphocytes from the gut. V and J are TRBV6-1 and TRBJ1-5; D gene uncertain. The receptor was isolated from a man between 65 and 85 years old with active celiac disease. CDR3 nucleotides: TGTGCCAGCAGTCCCATACGGGGATCGGATCAGCCCCAGCATTTT. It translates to CASSPIRGSDQPQHF.